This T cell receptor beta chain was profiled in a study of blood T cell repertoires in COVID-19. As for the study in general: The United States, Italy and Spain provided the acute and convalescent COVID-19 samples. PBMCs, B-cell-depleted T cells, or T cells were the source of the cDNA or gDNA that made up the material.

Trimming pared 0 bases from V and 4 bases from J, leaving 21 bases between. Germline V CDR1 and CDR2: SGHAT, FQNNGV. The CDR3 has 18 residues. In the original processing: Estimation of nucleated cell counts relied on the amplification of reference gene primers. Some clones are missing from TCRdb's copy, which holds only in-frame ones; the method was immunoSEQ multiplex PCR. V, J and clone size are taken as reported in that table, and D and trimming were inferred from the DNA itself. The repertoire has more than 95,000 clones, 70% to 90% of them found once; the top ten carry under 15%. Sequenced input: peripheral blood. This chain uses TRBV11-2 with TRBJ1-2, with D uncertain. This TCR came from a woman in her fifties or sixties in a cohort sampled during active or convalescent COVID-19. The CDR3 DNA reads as TGTGCCAGCAGCTTAGATGGGCTGAATCGCCTGGGAGGCTATGGCTACACCTTC. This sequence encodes CASSLDGLNRLGGYGYTF.